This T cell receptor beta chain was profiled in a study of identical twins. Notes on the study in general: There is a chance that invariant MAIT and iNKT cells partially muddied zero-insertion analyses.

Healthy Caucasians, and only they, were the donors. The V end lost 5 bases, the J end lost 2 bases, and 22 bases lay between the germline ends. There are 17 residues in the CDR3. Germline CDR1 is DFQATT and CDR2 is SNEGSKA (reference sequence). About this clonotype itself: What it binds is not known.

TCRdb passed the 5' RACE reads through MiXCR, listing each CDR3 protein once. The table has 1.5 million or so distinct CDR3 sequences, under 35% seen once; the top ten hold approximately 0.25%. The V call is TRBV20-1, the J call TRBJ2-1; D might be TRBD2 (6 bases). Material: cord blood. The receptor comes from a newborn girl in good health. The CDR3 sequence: CSAHTWGVGNPYNEQFF. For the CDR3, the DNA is TGCAGTGCTCACACCTGGGGGGTCGGGAATCCCTACAATGAGCAGTTCTTC.